This T cell receptor beta chain was profiled in a study of response to subunit inactivated influenza vaccine. Study results and caveats: There was a suggestion from the authors that each seasonal influenza vaccination recruits few new T cells.

TCRdb redid the calling of the RT-PCR reads with MiXCR, one entry per CDR3 protein. The table includes about 480,000 distinct CDR3 sequences, around 25% detected once. The CDR3 is 16 residues long. Trimming left V 0 bases short and J 1 base short, with 12 bases between. Germline assignment: CDR1 SGHTS and CDR2 YDEGEE. Notes on this clonotype: Its antigen is not identified.

This chain connects TRBV5-8 to TRBJ2-3, with D possibly matching TRBD1 (5 bases). This material consisted of CD4+ T cells sorted from PBMCs, taken 5 days after vaccination. The source of this sequence is a man aged 50 or older who received an inactivated influenza vaccine. The CDR3 coding sequence is TGTGCCAGCAGCTTGGTAGTGGGGCTGGGCACAGATACGCAGTATTTT. Translation: CASSLVVGLGTDTQYF.